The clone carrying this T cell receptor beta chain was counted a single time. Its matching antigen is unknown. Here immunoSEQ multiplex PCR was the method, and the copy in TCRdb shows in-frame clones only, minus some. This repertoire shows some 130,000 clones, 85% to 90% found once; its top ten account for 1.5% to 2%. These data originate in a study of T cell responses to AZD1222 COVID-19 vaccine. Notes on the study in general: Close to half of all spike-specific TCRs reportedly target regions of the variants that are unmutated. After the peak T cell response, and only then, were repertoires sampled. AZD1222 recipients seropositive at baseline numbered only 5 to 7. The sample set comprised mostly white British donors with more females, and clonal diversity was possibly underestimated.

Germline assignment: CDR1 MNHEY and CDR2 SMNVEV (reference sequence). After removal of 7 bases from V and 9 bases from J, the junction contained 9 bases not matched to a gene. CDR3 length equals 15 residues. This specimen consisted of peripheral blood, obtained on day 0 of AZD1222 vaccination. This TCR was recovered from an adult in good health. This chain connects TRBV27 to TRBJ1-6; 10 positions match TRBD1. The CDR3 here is CASKTDRGSVSPLHF. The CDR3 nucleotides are TGTGCCAGCAAGACGGACAGGGGGTCTGTTTCACCCCTCCACTTT.